The rows below give T cell receptor beta chains drawn from one sample of a study of blood T cells in healthy people across ages. Via MiXCR, TCRdb re-called the 5' RACE reads, giving one row per CDR3 protein. Among approximately 800,000 distinct CDR3 sequences listed, approximately 53% were seen once. The specimen was blood. These receptors were taken from a man in his forties or fifties in good health. Both conserved end residues are part of each CDR3. D genes are given only for firm matches. Clone size is shown for a subset of rows, as once, few, many or a class of expanded clone.

J gene | V gene | D gene | clone size | CDR3 DNA | CDR3 protein
TRBJ1-1 | TRBV5-4 | - | - | TGTGCCAGCAGTGGGGACACGGGTGGAACTGAAGCTTTCTTT | CASSGDTGGTEAFF
TRBJ2-6 | TRBV20-1 | - | few | TGCAGTGCTAGATCTTTGAGCTCTGGGGCCAACGTCCTGACTTTC | CSARSLSSGANVLTF
TRBJ2-1 | TRBV3-1 | TRBD2 | - | TGTGCCAGCAGCGGGACTAGCGGGAGAAATTACAATGAGCAGTTCTTC | CASSGTSGRNYNEQFF
TRBJ2-7 | TRBV7-8 | - | once | TGTGCCAGCAGCCATAATCCATCCTACGAGCAGTACTTC | CASSHNPSYEQYF
TRBJ1-2 | TRBV15 | - | - | TGTGCCACCAGCTCCCGGTTGGGAGCTAACTATGGCTACACCTTC | CATSSRLGANYGYTF
TRBJ2-1 | TRBV20-1 | TRBD1 | - | TGCAGTGCCGGAAGGGACAGGGATAAGCAGTTCTTC | CSAGRDRDKQFF
TRBJ2-2 | TRBV10-2 | - | once | TGCGCCAGCAGCGTTGGTTTGATGTCCACCGGGGAGCTGTTTTTT | CASSVGLMSTGELFF
TRBJ2-3 | TRBV9 | TRBD2 | few | TGTGCCAGCAGCATCTCGAGCGGGGGGGCGCTGGCAGATACGCAGTATTTT | CASSISSGGALADTQYF
TRBJ1-2 | TRBV12-3/TRBV12-4 | - | - | TGTGCCAGCAGTTTTACAGGGCCATCTTATGGCTACACCTTC | CASSFTGPSYGYTF
TRBJ2-1 | TRBV12-3/TRBV12-4 | TRBD2 | few | TGTGCCAGCAGTCCCAGACGGACTAGCGGGGGGGTGGAGTTCTTC | CASSPRRTSGGVEFF
TRBJ2-1 | TRBV29-1 | - | few | TGCAGCGTTGTTGCTTCATTAGCGAGCTCCTACAATGAGCAGTTCTTC | CSVVASLASSYNEQFF
TRBJ2-1 | TRBV6-5 | TRBD2 | - | TGTGCCAGCAGGCTTGGGACTAGCGACTACAATGAGCAGTTCTTC | CASRLGTSDYNEQFF
TRBJ2-1 | TRBV20-1 | - | - | TGCAGTAACCTCCAAATATCGGGGGGCGTCTACAATGAGCAGTTCTTC | CSNLQISGGVYNEQFF
TRBJ2-3 | TRBV3-1 | - | few | TGTGCCAGCGAGGGGTCCACAGATACGCAGTATTTT | CASEGSTDTQYF
TRBJ2-4 | TRBV4-3 | - | - | TGCGCCAGCAGCCGAGACCCGAAAAACATTCAGTACTTC | CASSRDPKNIQYF
TRBJ1-4 | TRBV7-9 | TRBD1 | - | TGTGCCAGCAGACCTCCGGGACAGGGTATTGAAAAACTGTTTTTT | CASRPPGQGIEKLFF
TRBJ2-7 | TRBV29-1 | - | - | TGCAGCCTCATGAGTAGTGACGGAGGCGGGCAGTACTTC | CSLMSSDGGGQYF
TRBJ2-5 | TRBV20-1 | - | - | TGCAGTGCTAGAGTAACCGGGGGAAAGGAGACCCAGTACTTC | CSARVTGGKETQYF